The clone carrying this TCR beta chain was seen at least ten times. Antigen: not known. One junction end does not reproduce the germline sequence, and a read error may be involved. TCRdb re-derived calls from the 5' RACE reads in MiXCR, one entry per CDR3 protein. The sample yields around 490,000 distinct CDR3 sequences, about 5% seen once. The data derive from a study of CD8 T cells in ankylosing spondylitis. Study-wide findings and caveats: Ankylosing spondylitis blood appeared to carry a characteristic TCR beta motif of roughly eight highly homologous variants. In the blood and synovial fluid of reactive arthritis, some motif variants had been previously reported.

Germline CDR1 MDHEN, CDR2 SYDVKM. This CDR3 is built from 13 residues. The sequencing sample was made of blood, either unsorted or a sorted T cell fraction (not recorded which). The chain combines TRBV28 with TRBJ2-5; D gene uncertain. The receptor was isolated from a male donor with ankylosing spondylitis. CDR3 nucleotides: TGTGCCAGCATCCCCGCAAGAGAAGAGGCCCAGTACTTC. Its translation is CASIPAREEAQYF.